The T cell receptor (beta chain) under discussion was sequenced for a study of blood T cells in healthy people across ages. Overall study findings and caveats: Across the age range, TCR beta diversity per million T cells fell in a roughly linear way.

This clonotype was recorded a few times. Its antigen is unknown. CDR3 length: 12 residues. Per the germline V gene, CDR1 is SQVTM and CDR2 is ANQGSEA. Trimming took off 7 bases at V and 6 bases at J, with 16 bases between the two ends. There were healthy Caucasian individuals from Russia, aged about 6 to 100, serving as donors. The use of a sample-barcoded 5' primer and a J-beta primer mix characterized a second PCR of roughly 7 to 11 cycles. Each cDNA molecule was tagged by a template-switch adaptor with 12 random nucleotides. Every sample returned 2.5 million or more CDR3-containing paired-end reads. TCRdb fed the 5' RACE reads into MiXCR, producing one record per CDR3 protein. Among 1.5 million to 2 million distinct CDR3 sequences listed, 30% to 40% were seen once.

The sequenced material came from blood. The V and J genes are TRBV29-1 and TRBJ2-7; D is undetermined. This clonotype was sampled from a woman aged 25 to 45 in good health. CDR3 DNA sequence: TGCAGCGGAATACAACCAGGCGGCGAGCAGTACTTC. As protein: CSGIQPGGEQYF.